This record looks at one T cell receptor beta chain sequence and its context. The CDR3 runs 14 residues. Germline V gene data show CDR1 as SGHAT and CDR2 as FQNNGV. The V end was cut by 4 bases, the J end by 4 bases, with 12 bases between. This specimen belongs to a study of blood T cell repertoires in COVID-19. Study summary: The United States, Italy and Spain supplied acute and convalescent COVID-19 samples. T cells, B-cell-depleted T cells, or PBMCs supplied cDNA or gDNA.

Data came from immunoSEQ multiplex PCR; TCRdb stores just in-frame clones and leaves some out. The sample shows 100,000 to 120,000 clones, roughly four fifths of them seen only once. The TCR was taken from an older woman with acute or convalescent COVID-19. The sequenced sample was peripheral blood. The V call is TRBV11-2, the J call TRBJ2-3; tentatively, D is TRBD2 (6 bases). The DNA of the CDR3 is TGTGCCAGCAGCTCGGACTACACGTCAGATACGCAGTATTTT. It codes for CASSSDYTSDTQYF.